This TCR beta chain was recorded in a study of blood T cell repertoires in COVID-19. It was during active infection that Seattle patients were enrolled and then longitudinally followed. V was clipped by 3 bases and J by 5 bases, with 11 bases between them. CDR3 length: 14 residues. Per germline, CDR1 SGHRS and CDR2 YFSETQ. Produced via immunoSEQ multiplex PCR; TCRdb's table is partial and in-frame only. The sample records approximately 440,000 clones, around 88% being singletons. Sequenced material: peripheral blood. The clonotype was recovered from a woman aged 45-65 years with COVID-19, enrolled during active disease. This rearrangement joins TRBV5-1 to TRBJ2-2; D is undetermined. The CDR3 is CASSWKTDTGELFF. For the CDR3, the DNA is TGCGCCAGCAGCTGGAAAACAGATACCGGGGAGCTGTTTTTT.